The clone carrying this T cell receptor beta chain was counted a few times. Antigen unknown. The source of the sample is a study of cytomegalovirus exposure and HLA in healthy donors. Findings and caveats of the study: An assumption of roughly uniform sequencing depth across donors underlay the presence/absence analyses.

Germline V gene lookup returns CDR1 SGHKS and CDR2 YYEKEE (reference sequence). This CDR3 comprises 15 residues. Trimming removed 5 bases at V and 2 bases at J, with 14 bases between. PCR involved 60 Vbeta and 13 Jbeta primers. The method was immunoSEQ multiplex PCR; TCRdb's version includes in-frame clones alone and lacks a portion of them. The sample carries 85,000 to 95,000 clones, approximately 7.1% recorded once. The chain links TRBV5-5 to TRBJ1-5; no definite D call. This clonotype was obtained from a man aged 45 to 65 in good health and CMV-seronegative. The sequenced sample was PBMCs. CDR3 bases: TGTGCCAGCAGAGCGACTCCGGCGGGCAATCAGCCCCAGCATTTT. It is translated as CASRATPAGNQPQHF.